This paragraph reports one T cell receptor (beta chain). The antigen is not known. The sample belongs to a study of graft-versus-host responses after intestinal transplantation. Study as a whole: In this cohort, recipients had multivisceral, liver-intestinal, or isolated intestinal transplants.

Repertoires were generated with immunoSEQ multiplex PCR, while TCRdb's copy carries only in-frame clones and drops some. The sample lists about 70,000 clones, around 90% seen once, with less than 4.5% in the top ten. Notes on the study in general: In recipient marrow, GvH clones were found, and some appeared first in ileum or blood. Subjects displaying graft-donor T cell macrochimerism possessed elevated graft-versus-host to host-versus-graft clonal ratios inside allografts.

The CDR3 extends over 15 amino acids. With 3 bases clipped from V and 2 bases from J, the junction kept 4 bases outside the gene matches. Germline loops: CDR1 SQVTM, CDR2 ANQGSEA. The sequencing here drew on unstimulated CD8+ T cells sorted from spleen or lymph node cells, taken before transplant. The rearrangement uses TRBV29-1 and TRBJ2-2, with 9 bases fitting TRBD2. The source of this sequence is a human donor who was the organ donor for an intestinal transplant. The chain's CDR3 is CSVDSGGRNTGELFF. DNA of the CDR3: TGCAGCGTTGATAGCGGGGGCCGAAACACCGGGGAGCTGTTTTTT.